This T cell receptor beta chain was obtained from a study of shared clonotypes between healthy human individuals. Turning to the study itself: Researchers assigned three CD4 naive, three CD4 memory, two CD8 naive and one CD8 memory plate to each donor.

Broader study findings: On the whole, naive subsets had larger estimated richness than memory subsets had.

With regard to this clone: Its antigen is still unknown.

Germline CDR1 and CDR2: SGHRS and YFSETQ. The germline V and J ends were trimmed by 1 base and 6 bases, with 15 bases remaining between them. The CDR3 sequence is 15 residues long. Measured with immunoSEQ multiplex PCR; TCRdb has only the in-frame clones, and not every one. The sample lists 2 million to 2.5 million clones, roughly 93% occurring once. The receptor comes from a man younger than 30 in good health. Some clones in this sample may be carry-over from other donors' samples. V usage is TRBV5-1 and J usage is TRBJ2-3; no clear D. The sequencing input was naive CD4+ T cells from PBMCs. Stated subset: CD45RA+ positively selected. CDR3 in amino acids: CASSLSRPLLDTQYF. CDR3 bases: TGCGCCAGCAGCTTGTCCAGGCCCCTTCTGGATACGCAGTATTTT.